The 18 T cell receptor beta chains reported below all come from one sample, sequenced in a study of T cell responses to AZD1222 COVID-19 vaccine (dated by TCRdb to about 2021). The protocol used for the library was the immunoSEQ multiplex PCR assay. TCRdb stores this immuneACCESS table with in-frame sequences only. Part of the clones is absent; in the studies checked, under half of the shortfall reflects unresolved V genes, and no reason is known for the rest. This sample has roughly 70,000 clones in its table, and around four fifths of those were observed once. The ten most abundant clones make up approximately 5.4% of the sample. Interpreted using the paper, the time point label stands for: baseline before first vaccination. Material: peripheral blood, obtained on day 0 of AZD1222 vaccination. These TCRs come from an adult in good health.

CDR3 DNA sequence: TGTGCCAGTAGTATAGTCTCCGGGACAGGGGGTCGCGAGACCCAGTACTTC. Translating gives CASSIVSGTGGRETQYF. The chain has TRBV19 and TRBJ2-5; TRBD1 matches 11 bases. J lost 5 bases, V lost 1 base, and 9 bases had no gene match. Germline-derived CDR1 and CDR2 are LNHDA and SQIVND (reference sequence). The CDR3 extends over 17 amino acids.

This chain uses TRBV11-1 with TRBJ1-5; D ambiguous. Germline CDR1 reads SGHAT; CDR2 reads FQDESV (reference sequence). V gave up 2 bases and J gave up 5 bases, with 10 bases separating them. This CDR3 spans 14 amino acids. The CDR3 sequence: CASSLLGFHQPQHF. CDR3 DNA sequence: TGTGCCAGCAGCTTACTGGGGTTCCATCAGCCCCAGCATTTT.

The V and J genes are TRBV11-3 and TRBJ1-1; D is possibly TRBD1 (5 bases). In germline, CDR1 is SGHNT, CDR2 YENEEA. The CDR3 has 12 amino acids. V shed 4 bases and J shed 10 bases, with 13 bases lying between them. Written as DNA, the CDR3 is TGTGCCAGCAGCTCTGGGGGAGCAGGAGCTTTCTTT. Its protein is CASSSGGAGAFF.

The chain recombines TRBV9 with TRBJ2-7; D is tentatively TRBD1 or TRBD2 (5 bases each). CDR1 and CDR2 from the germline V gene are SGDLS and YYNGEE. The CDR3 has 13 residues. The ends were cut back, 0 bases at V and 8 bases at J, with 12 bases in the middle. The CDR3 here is CASSVEEGRKQYF. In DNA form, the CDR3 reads TGTGCCAGCAGCGTAGAAGAGGGGCGCAAGCAGTACTTC.

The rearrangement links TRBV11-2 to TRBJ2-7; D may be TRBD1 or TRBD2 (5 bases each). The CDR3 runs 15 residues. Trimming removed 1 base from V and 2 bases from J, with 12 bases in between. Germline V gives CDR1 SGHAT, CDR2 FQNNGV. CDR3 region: CASSLAGPITYEQYF. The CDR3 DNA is TGTGCCAGCAGCTTAGCGGGGCCCATCACCTACGAGCAGTACTTC.

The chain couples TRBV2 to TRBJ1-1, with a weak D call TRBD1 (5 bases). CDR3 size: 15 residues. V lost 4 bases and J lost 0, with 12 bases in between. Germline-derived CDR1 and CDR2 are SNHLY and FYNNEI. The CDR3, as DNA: TGTGCCAGCAGTGCGACAGACAGTATGAACACTGAAGCTTTCTTT. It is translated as CASSATDSMNTEAFF.

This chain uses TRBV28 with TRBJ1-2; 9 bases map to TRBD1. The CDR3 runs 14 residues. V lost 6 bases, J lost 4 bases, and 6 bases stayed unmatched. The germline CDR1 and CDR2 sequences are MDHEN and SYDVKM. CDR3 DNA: TGTGCCAGCAGACCACAGGGGGCGGTCTATGGCTACACCTTC. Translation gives CASRPQGAVYGYTF.

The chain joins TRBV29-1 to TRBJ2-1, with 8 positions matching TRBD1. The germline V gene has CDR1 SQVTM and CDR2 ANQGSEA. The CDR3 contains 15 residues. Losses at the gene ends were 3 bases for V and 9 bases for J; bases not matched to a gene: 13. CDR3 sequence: CSVDPRAQGAAEQFF. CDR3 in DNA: TGCAGCGTTGACCCTCGGGCGCAGGGGGCAGCTGAGCAGTTCTTC.

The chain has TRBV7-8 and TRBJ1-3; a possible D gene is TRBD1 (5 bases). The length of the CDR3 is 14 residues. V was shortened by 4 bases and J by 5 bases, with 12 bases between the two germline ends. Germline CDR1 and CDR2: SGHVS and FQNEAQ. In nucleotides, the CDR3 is TGTGCCAGCAGCTCCCTAGACAGCCGAAACACCATATATTTT. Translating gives CASSSLDSRNTIYF.

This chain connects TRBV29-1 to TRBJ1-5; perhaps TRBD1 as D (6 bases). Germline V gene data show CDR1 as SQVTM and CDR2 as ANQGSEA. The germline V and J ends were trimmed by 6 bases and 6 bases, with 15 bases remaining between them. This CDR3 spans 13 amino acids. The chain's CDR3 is CSVASGEGQPQHF. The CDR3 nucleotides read TGCAGCGTAGCTTCAGGGGAAGGTCAGCCCCAGCATTTT. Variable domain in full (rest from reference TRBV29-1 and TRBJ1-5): SAVISQKPSRDICQRGTSLTIQCQVDSQVTMMFWYRQQPGQSLTLIATANQGSEATYESGFVIDKFPISRPNLTFSTLTVSNMSPEDSSIYLCSVASGEGQPQHFGDGTRLSIL.

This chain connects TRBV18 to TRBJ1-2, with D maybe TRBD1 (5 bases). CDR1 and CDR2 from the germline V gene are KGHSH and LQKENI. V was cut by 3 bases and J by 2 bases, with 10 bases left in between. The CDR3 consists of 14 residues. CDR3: CASSPGTSNYGYTF. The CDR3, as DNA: TGTGCCAGCTCACCTGGGACGTCCAACTATGGCTACACCTTC.

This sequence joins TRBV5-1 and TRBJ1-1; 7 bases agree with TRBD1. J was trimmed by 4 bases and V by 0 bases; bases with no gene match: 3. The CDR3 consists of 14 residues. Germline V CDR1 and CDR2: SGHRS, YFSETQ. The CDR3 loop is CASSLGQGGTEAFF. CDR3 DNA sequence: TGCGCCAGCAGCTTGGGACAGGGAGGCACTGAAGCTTTCTTT.

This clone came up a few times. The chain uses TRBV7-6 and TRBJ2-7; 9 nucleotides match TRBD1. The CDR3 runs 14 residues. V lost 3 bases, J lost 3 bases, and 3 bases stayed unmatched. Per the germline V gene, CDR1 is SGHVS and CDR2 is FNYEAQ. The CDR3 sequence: CASSFGTGFYEQYF. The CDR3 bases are TGTGCCAGCAGCTTCGGGACAGGGTTCTACGAGCAGTACTTC.

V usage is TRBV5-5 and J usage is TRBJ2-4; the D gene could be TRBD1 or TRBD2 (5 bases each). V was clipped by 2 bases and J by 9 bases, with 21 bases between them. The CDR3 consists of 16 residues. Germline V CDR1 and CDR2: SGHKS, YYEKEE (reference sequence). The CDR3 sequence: CASSFGPGASGSIQYF. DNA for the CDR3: TGTGCCAGCAGCTTTGGTCCCGGGGCCTCGGGGAGCATTCAGTACTTC.

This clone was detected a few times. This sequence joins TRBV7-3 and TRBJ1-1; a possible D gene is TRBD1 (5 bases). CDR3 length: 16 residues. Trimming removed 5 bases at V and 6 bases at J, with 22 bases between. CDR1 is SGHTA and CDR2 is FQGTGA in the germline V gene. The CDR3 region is CASSDHPGTMGAEAFF. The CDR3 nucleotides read TGTGCCAGCAGCGACCATCCAGGGACCATGGGGGCTGAAGCTTTCTTT.

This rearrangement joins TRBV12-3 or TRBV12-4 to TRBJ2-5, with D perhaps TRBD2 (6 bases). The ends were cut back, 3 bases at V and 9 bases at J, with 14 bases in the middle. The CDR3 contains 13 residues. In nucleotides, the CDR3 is TGTGCCAGCAGTTTCCAGGGTCCGGGGGCCCAGTACTTC. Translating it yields CASSFQGPGAQYF.

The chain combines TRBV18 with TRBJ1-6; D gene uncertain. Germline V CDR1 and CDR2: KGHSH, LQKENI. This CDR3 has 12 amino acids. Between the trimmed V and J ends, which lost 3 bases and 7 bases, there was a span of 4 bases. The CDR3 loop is CASSPGNSPLHF. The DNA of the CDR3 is TGTGCCAGCTCACCTGGGAATTCACCCCTCCACTTT. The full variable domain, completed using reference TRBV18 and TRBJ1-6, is NAGVMQNPRHLVRRRGQEARLRCSPMKGHSHVYWYRQLPEEGLKFMVYLQKENIIDESGMPKERFSAEFPKEGPSILRIQQVVRGDSAAYFCASSPGNSPLHFGNGTRLTVT.

CDR3 nucleotides: TGCGCCAGCAGCCAAGAAGAGGGGGGGGGTTACAATGAGCAGTTCTTC. Its protein is CASSQEEGGGYNEQFF. V is TRBV4-3 and J is TRBJ2-1; tentatively, D is TRBD2 (7 bases). CDR1 and CDR2 (germline): LGHNA, YSLEER. The CDR3 covers 16 residues. Trimming stripped 0 bases from V and 4 bases from J, with 13 bases between.